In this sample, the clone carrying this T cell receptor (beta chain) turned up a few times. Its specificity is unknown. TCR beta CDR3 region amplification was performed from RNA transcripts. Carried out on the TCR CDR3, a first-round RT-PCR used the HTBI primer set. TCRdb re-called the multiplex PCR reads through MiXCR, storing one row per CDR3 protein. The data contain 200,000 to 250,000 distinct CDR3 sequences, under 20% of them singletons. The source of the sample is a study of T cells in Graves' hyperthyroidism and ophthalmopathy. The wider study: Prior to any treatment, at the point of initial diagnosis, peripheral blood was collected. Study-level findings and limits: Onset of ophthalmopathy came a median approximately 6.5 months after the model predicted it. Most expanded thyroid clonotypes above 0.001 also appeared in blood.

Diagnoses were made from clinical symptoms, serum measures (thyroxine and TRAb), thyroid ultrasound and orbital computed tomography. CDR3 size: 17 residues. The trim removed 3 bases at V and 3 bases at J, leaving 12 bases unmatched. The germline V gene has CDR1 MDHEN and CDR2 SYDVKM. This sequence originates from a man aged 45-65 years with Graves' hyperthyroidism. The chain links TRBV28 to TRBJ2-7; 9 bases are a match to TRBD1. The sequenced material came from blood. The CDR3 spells CASSFSPTGTGNYEQYF. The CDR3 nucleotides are TGTGCCAGCAGTTTCTCACCGACCGGGACAGGGAACTACGAGCAGTACTTC. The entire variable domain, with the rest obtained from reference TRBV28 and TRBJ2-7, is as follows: DVKVTQSSRYLVKRTGEKVFLECVQDMDHENMFWYRQDPGLGLRLIYFSYDVKMKEKGDIPEGYSVSREKKERFSLILESASTNQTSMYLCASSFSPTGTGNYEQYFGPGTRLTVT.